This entry lists 5 T cell receptor beta chains sequenced from one sample in a study of HIV-infected patients and healthy controls. TCRdb redid the calling of the 5' RACE reads with MiXCR, one entry per CDR3 protein. Of about 67,000 distinct CDR3 sequences listed, 16% are singletons. The sample consisted of CD4+ T cells from blood. The receptors shown here come from a human donor in good health.

This clonotype has ten or more counts. The genes are TRBV24-1 and TRBJ2-4, with D possibly being TRBD2 (5 bases). Germline V lookup: CDR1 KGHDR, CDR2 SFDVKD. This CDR3 contains 12 residues. Trimming took off 4 bases at V and 10 bases at J, with 10 bases between the two ends. CDR3 DNA sequence: TGTGCCACCAGTGACGAACCGGGAATTCAGTACTTC. Encoded protein: CATSDEPGIQYF.

For the CDR3, the DNA is TGTGCCACCAGCAGAGATCTTACCAACCAGGGCTATCAGCCCCAGCATTTT. The encoded protein is CATSRDLTNQGYQPQHF. The chain is built from TRBV15 and TRBJ1-5; tentative D call: TRBD1 (5 bases). Trimming removed 0 bases at V and 5 bases at J, with 17 bases between. The CDR3 has 17 amino acids. CDR1 LNHNV and CDR2 YYDKDF come from the germline V gene (reference sequence).

The chain uses TRBV12-3 or TRBV12-4 and TRBJ1-2, with unresolved D. The CDR3 loop spans 12 amino acids. V was clipped by 8 bases and J by 4 bases, with 11 bases between them. CDR3 amino acids: CASDVRGYGYTF. CDR3 coding DNA: TGTGCCAGCGACGTCCGCGGCTATGGCTACACCTTC.

This clonotype turned up a few times. This rearrangement joins TRBV4-2 to TRBJ2-5; TRBD1 or TRBD2 may be the D gene (5 bases each). The V gene's germline CDR1 is LGHNA and CDR2 YNFKEQ. V gave up 2 bases and J gave up 2 bases, with 9 bases separating them. CDR3 length equals 14 residues. In DNA, the CDR3 is TGTGCCAGCAGCCAAACAGGAGGACAAGAGACCCAGTACTTC. Protein product: CASSQTGGQETQYF.

The table lists this clonotype with a few counts. The CDR3 region is CASSLGDRGQETQYF. DNA of the CDR3: TGTGCCAGCAGCTTAGGGGACAGGGGGCAGGAGACCCAGTACTTC. This rearrangement joins TRBV11-2 to TRBJ2-5, with TRBD1 matching 12 bases. The germline gives CDR1 SGHAT, CDR2 FQNNGV. The CDR3 spans 15 residues. V was clipped by 1 base and J by 5 bases; unmatched bases: 2.